This T cell receptor beta chain is drawn from a study of OX40 agonist ivuxolimab in advanced cancers. Study-wide results and limits: In CD8+ T cells, expanded clones were on average more numerous than in CD4+. Clonal expansion from baseline to week 6 occurred in both CD4+ and CD8+ T cells.

Exclusion applied to patients with autoimmune disease history or systemic immunosuppression. This clone was recorded once. Its matching antigen is unknown. This CDR3 comprises 12 residues. Germline values: CDR1 SGHTA, CDR2 FQGTGA. V lost 4 bases and J lost 8; bases outside the gene matches: 4. Produced via immunoSEQ multiplex PCR; TCRdb's table is partial and in-frame only. There are fewer than 200,000 clones in the sample; around 94% occur only once, and about 0.31% lies in the top ten. This material consisted of CD4+ or CD8+ T cells sorted from blood, taken in a trial of the OX40 agonist ivuxolimab. V is TRBV7-3 and J is TRBJ1-2, with 7 bases that match TRBD1. The source is an adult with an advanced solid tumor such as melanoma, head and neck, liver or kidney cancer. The CDR3 region has the DNA TGTGCCAGCAGCTGGGGACAGCGAGGCTACACCTTC. It yields the protein CASSWGQRGYTF.